The source of this TCR beta chain is a study of CD8 T cells in ankylosing spondylitis. Study-wide points: One TCR beta motif, made up of several highly homologous variants, appeared characteristic of ankylosing spondylitis blood. Both synovial fluid and blood in reactive arthritis had previously been reported to carry some motif variants.

A quantitative 5'-RACE method, one with molecular barcodes, was used to make TCR beta libraries. A single record per CDR3 protein comes from TCRdb applying MiXCR to the 5' RACE reads. This table holds around 320,000 distinct CDR3 sequences, less than 25% found once. CDR1 and CDR2 (germline): KGHDR, SFDVKD. The CDR3 is 16 amino acids. V lost 5 bases to trimming and J lost 5 bases; unmatched junction nucleotides: 10. Turning to this clonotype: Its antigen is unknown.

The receptor was derived from a female donor with ankylosing spondylitis or in good health (not recorded which). Sample: blood, either unsorted or a sorted T cell fraction (not recorded which). V usage is TRBV24-1 and J usage is TRBJ2-5; 10 bases are a match to TRBD2. The CDR3 nucleotides are TGTGCCACCAGTGCTGGGGCTAGCGGGAGATACGAGACCCAGTACTTC. It yields the protein CATSAGASGRYETQYF.